A single sample gave rise to the 28 T cell receptor beta chains below, sequenced in a study of T-cell memory formation after mild COVID-19. TCRdb processed the 5' RACE reads anew with MiXCR; each CDR3 protein has one entry. This sample has 430,000 or so distinct CDR3 sequences, with roughly 23% found just once. Sequencing used PBMCs or a T cell subset sorted from them (not recorded which). The receptors originated from an adult woman who had mild COVID-19 (a few samples of this study predate the infection). Cell type and time point are not known.

The chain uses TRBV11-2 and TRBJ2-7; D gene ambiguous. The germline V gene has CDR1 SGHAT and CDR2 FQNNGV. V was shortened by 5 bases and J by 2 bases, with 10 bases between the two germline ends. This CDR3 has 13 amino acids. Here the CDR3 DNA reads TGTGCCAGCAGCACCCGGTCAGCCTACGAGCAGTACTTC. Translation: CASSTRSAYEQYF.

The chain employs TRBV24-1 and TRBJ2-1; the D gene is possibly TRBD2 (6 bases). Germline CDR1 and CDR2: KGHDR and SFDVKD. V lost 5 bases and J lost 6, with 16 bases in between. The CDR3 sequence is 15 residues long. CDR3 nucleotide sequence: TGTGCCACCAGTGCTACGGGGGATCGTGGCAATGAGCAGTTCTTC. Protein: CATSATGDRGNEQFF.

V gene TRBV7-8 combines with J gene TRBJ1-2; TRBD1 aligns across 9 bases. This CDR3 has 16 residues. CDR1 and CDR2 from the germline V gene are SGHVS and FQNEAQ. Trimming took 1 base from V and 4 from J; bases not matched to a gene: 7. CDR3 sequence: CASSLVTTGGSYGYTF. CDR3 in DNA: TGTGCCAGCAGCTTAGTTACGACAGGGGGTAGCTATGGCTACACCTTC.

The chain joins TRBV15 to TRBJ2-2, with D possibly TRBD2 on 6 matching bases. This CDR3 region has 14 residues. Germline CDR1 and CDR2: LNHNV and YYDKDF (reference sequence). V dropped 5 bases and J dropped 5 bases, with 12 bases sitting between them. The chain's CDR3 is CATSGDLQTGELFF. For the CDR3, the DNA is TGTGCCACCAGCGGGGACTTACAGACCGGGGAGCTGTTTTTT.

The chain has TRBV5-1 and TRBJ2-2; 7 bases match TRBD1. CDR1 is SGHRS and CDR2 is YFSETQ in the germline V gene. This CDR3 is built from 17 residues. V lost 0 bases to trimming and J lost 7 bases; unmatched junction nucleotides: 12. In nucleotides, the CDR3 is TGCGCCAGCAGCTTGGTTCCCCAGGGGGAACGGGGCGGGGAGCTGTTTTTT. Residues: CASSLVPQGERGGELFF.

This clonotype was observed a handful of times. V gene TRBV5-1 combines with J gene TRBJ2-1; 12 bases line up with TRBD2. V lost 0 bases and J lost 8; bases outside the gene matches: 12. The CDR3 covers 18 residues. In germline, CDR1 is SGHRS, CDR2 YFSETQ. The CDR3 nucleotides read TGCGCCAGCAGCTTGGCCCTAGCGGGGGGGATAATACACGATGAGCAGTTCTTC. Protein sequence: CASSLALAGGIIHDEQFF.

The CDR3 coding sequence is TGTGCCAGCAGACTCCGATTCCTAAGCAATGAGCAGTTCTTC. Translation: CASRLRFLSNEQFF. This rearrangement joins TRBV27 to TRBJ2-1, with D uncertain. V was cut by 6 bases and J by 6 bases, with 15 bases left in between. The CDR3 covers 14 residues. The germline V gene encodes CDR1 MNHEY and CDR2 SMNVEV (reference sequence).

The rearrangement uses TRBV12-3 or TRBV12-4 and TRBJ1-3, with 7 bases fitting TRBD1. The trim removed 6 bases at V and 0 bases at J, leaving 5 bases unmatched. This CDR3 spans 15 amino acids. The DNA of the CDR3 is TGTGCCAGCAGGATCGGGACAGCCTCTGGAAACACCATATATTTT. As protein: CASRIGTASGNTIYF.

V is TRBV13 and J is TRBJ2-2; TRBD1 matches 7 bases. V was clipped by 6 bases and J by 6 bases; unmatched bases: 10. The CDR3 covers 15 residues. From germline, CDR1 is PRHDT and CDR2 FYEKMQ (reference sequence). CDR3 sequence (DNA): TGTGCCAGCAGTCTTGGGACAAGGGGGCCCGGGGAGCTGTTTTTT. This translates into CASSLGTRGPGELFF. The whole variable domain, remainder taken from reference TRBV13 and TRBJ2-2, is AAGVIQSPRHLIKEKRETATLKCYPIPRHDTVYWYQQGPGQDPQFLISFYEKMQSDKGSIPDRFSAQQFSDYHSELNMSSLELGDSALYFCASSLGTRGPGELFFGEGSRLTVL.

This clonotype was seen a handful of times. This chain uses TRBV20-1 with TRBJ1-2; no reliable D call. CDR1 is DFQATT and CDR2 is SNEGSKA in the germline V gene (reference sequence). The ends were cut back, 3 bases at V and 2 bases at J, with 7 bases in the middle. The CDR3 loop spans 12 amino acids. CDR3 DNA sequence: TGCAGTGCTAGTACCGGAAACTATGGCTACACCTTC. It is translated as CSASTGNYGYTF.

The chain joins TRBV20-1 to TRBJ1-5; D unresolved. The CDR3 length is 15 residues. The germline V gene encodes CDR1 DFQATT and CDR2 SNEGSKA (reference sequence). Here the CDR3 reads CSTIPWGSSNQPQHF. Here the CDR3 DNA reads TGCAGCACTATCCCCTGGGGTAGTAGCAATCAGCCCCAGCATTTT.

This clonotype turned up a few times. The chain employs TRBV20-1 and TRBJ2-1; a weak D match, TRBD1 (6 bases). This CDR3 is 13 amino acids long. Germline V gene lookup returns CDR1 DFQATT and CDR2 SNEGSKA (reference sequence). The V end lost 1 base, the J end lost 12 bases, and 16 bases lay between the germline ends. The CDR3 spells CSARATDRPVQFF. The CDR3 DNA follows: TGCAGTGCTAGAGCCACGGACAGACCAGTGCAGTTCTTC.

The gene calls are TRBV29-1 and TRBJ2-7, with a tentative D call TRBD1 (5 bases). The CDR3 consists of 14 residues. Germline CDR1 is SQVTM and CDR2 is ANQGSEA. The V end was cut by 6 bases, the J end by 0 bases, with 15 bases between. CDR3 residues: CSVTRARDSYEQYF. The DNA for the CDR3 is TGCAGCGTAACAAGGGCCAGGGACTCCTACGAGCAGTACTTC.

This chain connects TRBV21-1 to TRBJ2-1; the DNA was not used to check the table's D call, TRBD1. TRBV21-1 is designated a pseudogene. The CDR3 extends over 19 amino acids. CDR3: CASSTPDAGGYPEVNEQFF. The CDR3 bases are TGTGCCAGCAGCACCCCGGACGCAGGGGGCTACCCCGAGGTCAATGAGCAGTTCTTC.

The chain carries TRBV11-2 and TRBJ2-5; TRBD1 agrees at 8 bases. Germline V gene sequence: CDR1 SGHAT, CDR2 FQNNGV. CDR3 length equals 16 residues. V shed 5 bases and J 4 bases; nucleotides not matched to a gene: 12. CDR3 DNA sequence: TGTGCCAGCAGCCTCGTTCCAGGGGGCTGGAGAGAGACCCAGTACTTC. It yields the protein CASSLVPGGWRETQYF. Full variable domain (missing parts from reference TRBV11-2 and TRBJ2-5): EAGVAQSPRYKIIEKRQSVAFWCNPISGHATLYWYQQILGQGPKLLIQFQNNGVVDDSQLPKDRFSAERLKGVDSTLKIQPAKLEDSAVYLCASSLVPGGWRETQYFGPGTRLLVL.

This clonotype occurred a few times. V and J are TRBV5-1 and TRBJ2-7, with 10 bases identical to TRBD1. V gave up 0 bases and J gave up 4 bases; unmatched junction bases: 13. Germline lookup yields CDR1 SGHRS and CDR2 YFSETQ. The CDR3 spans 18 residues. The CDR3 loop reads CASSLVGTGVPREYEQYF. Here the CDR3 DNA reads TGCGCCAGCAGCTTGGTCGGGACAGGGGTTCCTAGGGAGTACGAGCAGTACTTC.

Written as DNA, the CDR3 is TGCGCCAGCAGCCTGGGGACAGGGGTTAATACGCAGTATTTT. Protein product: CASSLGTGVNTQYF. V usage is TRBV5-1 and J usage is TRBJ2-3; 10 nucleotides align to TRBD1. This CDR3 region has 14 residues. The trim removed 4 bases at V and 7 bases at J, leaving 6 bases unmatched. Looked up from germline, CDR1 is SGHRS and CDR2 is YFSETQ.

This clonotype has just a few counts. This chain uses TRBV20-1 with TRBJ2-5; 9 bases line up with TRBD2. This CDR3 contains 17 residues. Germline CDR1 and CDR2: DFQATT and SNEGSKA (reference sequence). The J segment lost 5 bases and the V segment lost 4 bases, leaving 17 bases of the junction unmatched. CDR3 in amino acids: CSAMTPVGLASSETQYF. DNA for the CDR3: TGCAGTGCTATGACTCCGGTGGGACTAGCATCCTCTGAGACCCAGTACTTC.

V and J are TRBV5-1 and TRBJ2-3; 7 bases line up with TRBD1. The germline V gene has CDR1 SGHRS and CDR2 YFSETQ. With 4 bases clipped from V and 1 base from J, the junction kept 3 bases outside the gene matches. The CDR3 loop spans 14 amino acids. The CDR3 bases are TGCGCCAGCAGCGATGGACAGGGCACAGATACGCAGTATTTT. It translates to CASSDGQGTDTQYF.

This clonotype was seen a handful of times. The J gene is TRBJ1-6, the V gene TRBV6-5, with D tentatively TRBD1 (5 bases). The CDR3 has 13 amino acids. V lost 7 bases, J lost 7 bases, and 11 bases lay in between. The germline CDR1 and CDR2 sequences are MNHEY and SVGAGI. The CDR3 bases are TGTGCCAGCACCACGAGGGGAAATTCACCCCTCCACTTT. It codes for CASTTRGNSPLHF.

The rearrangement joins TRBV24-1 to TRBJ2-1, with 7 positions matching TRBD1. The germline gives CDR1 KGHDR, CDR2 SFDVKD. Trimming took 9 bases from V and 3 from J; bases not matched to a gene: 7. The CDR3 length is 14 residues. CDR3: CATRDSKFYNEQFF. CDR3 DNA: TGTGCCACCCGGGACAGTAAATTCTACAATGAGCAGTTCTTC.

The CDR3 region has the DNA TGTGCCAGCAGTTTGACCAGGGGGCTGGGCACTGAAGCTTTCTTT. Translating gives CASSLTRGLGTEAFF. The rearrangement uses TRBV27 and TRBJ1-1; 8 nucleotides agree with TRBD1. The germline gives CDR1 MNHEY, CDR2 SMNVEV (reference sequence). This CDR3 is 15 amino acids long. V trimming: 3 bases; J trimming: 4 bases; junction bases outside the gene matches: 7.

The V call is TRBV3-1, the J call TRBJ1-1, with TRBD1 matching over 9 bases. Losses at the gene ends were 2 bases for V and 2 bases for J; bases not matched to a gene: 9. The germline CDR1 and CDR2 sequences are LGHDT and YNNKEL (reference sequence). The CDR3 has 17 amino acids. DNA for the CDR3: TGTGCCAGCAGCCAATTACTGGGACAGGGATCCAACACTGAAGCTTTCTTT. It codes for CASSQLLGQGSNTEAFF. The complete variable domain, with remaining parts taken from reference TRBV3-1 and TRBJ1-1, reads DTAVSQTPKYLVTQMGNDKSIKCEQNLGHDTMYWYKQDSKKFLKIMFSYNNKELIINETVPNRFSPKSPDKAHLNLHINSLELGDSAVYFCASSQLLGQGSNTEAFFGQGTRLTVV.

This clonotype was found many times. The chain couples TRBV6-6 to TRBJ2-3; D remains ambiguous. Deletions cut 0 bases from V and 1 base from J, with 5 bases between. The germline V gene has CDR1 MNHNY and CDR2 SVGAGI (reference sequence). CDR3 length equals 14 residues. DNA of the CDR3: TGTGCCAGCAGTTACTCTGGGGGCACAGATACGCAGTATTTT. Its translation is CASSYSGGTDTQYF.

This clonotype was counted a few times. The V and J genes are TRBV27 and TRBJ2-5; D is ambiguous. V gave up 6 bases and J gave up 5 bases, with 13 bases separating them. The CDR3 consists of 13 residues. The V gene's germline CDR1 is MNHEY and CDR2 SMNVEV (reference sequence). The DNA of the CDR3 is TGTGCCAGCAGCCTCCTCGTCGGGGAGACCCAGTACTTC. Residues: CASSLLVGETQYF.

Many counts were recorded for this clonotype. The V and J genes are TRBV28 and TRBJ2-1; TRBD1 matches 8 bases. V was clipped by 2 bases and J by 0 bases; unmatched bases: 12. The germline V gene encodes CDR1 MDHEN and CDR2 SYDVKM. The CDR3 is made up of 19 amino acids. The CDR3 DNA is TGTGCCAGCAGTTTACCGTGGCAGGGGGCGGCCCTCTCCTACAATGAGCAGTTCTTC. Its protein product is CASSLPWQGAALSYNEQFF.

This clonotype came up many times. V and J are TRBV18 and TRBJ2-5, with D unclear. Per germline, CDR1 KGHSH and CDR2 LQKENI. The CDR3 has 14 amino acids. The ends were cut back, 6 bases at V and 5 bases at J, with 16 bases in the middle. The CDR3, as DNA: TGTGCCAGCTCTCCCCGACGGGCGTCCGAGACCCAGTACTTC. Its translation is CASSPRRASETQYF.

This chain links TRBV3-1 with TRBJ2-3; D ambiguous. V dropped 1 base and J dropped 4 bases, with 18 bases sitting between them. The CDR3 covers 17 residues. Germline-derived CDR1 and CDR2 are LGHDT and YNNKEL (reference sequence). This chain's CDR3 is CASSQVSGPFLADTQYF. The CDR3 bases are TGTGCCAGCAGCCAAGTGTCCGGACCATTTTTGGCAGATACGCAGTATTTT.